This record looks at one T cell receptor (beta chain) sequence and its context. The table lists this clonotype with a few counts. Its specific antigen is unknown. No much larger clonotype is one base removed from it; base qualities were not supplied. The intended sense of this specimen's treatment or condition label: in vitro stimulation with specific CMV peptide epitopes to enrich CMV-specific T cells. The sample comes from a study of T cell repertoires in cytomegalovirus infection (dated by TCRdb to the late 2010s). Some background on the complete study: Recently identified HLA-C-restricted CMV epitopes, whose presentation resists viral immunomodulation, were targeted by peptide stimulations together with well-studied HLA-B-restricted epitopes. Because public TCR beta signatures pointed to carriage of CMV infection together with the matching HLA type, the HLA type of each donor mattered for the analysis. General study outcomes and caveats: In the ex vivo response, HLA-C-restricted CMV-specific TCR beta clonotypes were dominant, and in two of eight donors the single most frequent clonotype came from this HLA-C-restricted group. Carriers of CMV infection plus the relevant HLA type were discriminated by the cumulative frequency of public TCR beta family members in the study cohort and in an independent roughly 340-donor cohort.

The germline V gene gives CDR1 as MDHEN and CDR2 as SYDVKM. The junction shows trimming of 6 bases on V and 7 bases on J, plus 15 bases between the germline ends. The CDR3 runs 13 residues from the cysteine to the phenylalanine. Only the CDR3 DNA stays, 39 bases, in frame from base 1. TCRdb records Illumina HiSeq 1500 as the sequencer. TCRdb itself trimmed the public reads at Q25 with fastp, ran MiXCR and retained productive beta chains. One record per CDR3 amino acid sequence lists the most common genes and DNA. The sample table shows 900,000 to 950,000 distinct CDR3 sequences, and roughly 31% are seen once. The ten largest make up around 15% of the sample.

The sequence derives from a human donor in good health (CMV status not recorded). Some clones in this sample may be carry-over from other donors' samples. This sequence uses TRBV28 and TRBJ2-5; the D gene is unclear. The sequencing used cultured CD8+ T cells from PBMCs, collected from culture after CMV antigen stimulation. The CDR3 region reads CASSKTPTWTQYF. The nucleotide sequence reads as follows: TGTGCCAGCAGCAAGACTCCTACCTGGACCCAGTACTTC.